A selection of T cell receptor beta chains follows, all from one sample in a study of a mutant IDH1 vaccine in newly diagnosed glioma. These receptors' targets are unknown. Some clones are missing from TCRdb's copy, which holds only in-frame ones; the method was immunoSEQ multiplex PCR. This repertoire shows about 32,000 clones, 81% found once; its top ten account for over 15%. This sample comprised PBMCs, obtained from a glioma patient whose treatment included an IDH1 peptide vaccine. These receptors were taken from a man younger than 45 with glioma. CDR3s include the opening cysteine and the closing phenylalanine or tryptophan. Each record gives: J gene, D gene, V gene, clone size, CDR3 DNA, CDR3 protein. The D gene is left open where the match is weak. Expanded clones are given a class, and other clones once, few, many or no size at all.

TRBJ1-1 TRBD1 TRBV6-5 once TGTGCCAGCAGGGTAGACAGGGGCAACACTGAAGCTTTCTTT CASRVDRGNTEAFF
TRBJ2-7 TRBD2 TRBV29-1 . TGCAGCGTTGAAGCCCGGGCTAGCGGGACCTACGAGCAGTACTTC CSVEARASGTYEQYF
TRBJ1-1 . TRBV5-6 . TGTGCCAGCAGCCGGGAGGGACGGACCCTGAACACTGAAGCTTTCTTT CASSREGRTLNTEAFF
TRBJ2-5 . TRBV2 . TGTGCCAGCAGTGACCCCCGGGGCGAGACCCAGTACTTC CASSDPRGETQYF
TRBJ2-1 . TRBV6-5 . TGTGCCAGCAGTGCCGTCAGCCCCTCCTACAATGAGCAGTTCTTC CASSAVSPSYNEQFF
TRBJ1-4 TRBD1 TRBV6-5 . TGTGCCAGCAGTCCCGGGACAGGGAATGAAAAACTGTTTTTT CASSPGTGNEKLFF
TRBJ2-2 TRBD1 TRBV11-2 . TGTGCCAGCAGCAAGGGGGCTTGGACCGGGGAGCTGTTTTTT CASSKGAWTGELFF
TRBJ2-7 . TRBV7-2 . TGTGCCAGCAGCTTCTTATACCCGAGCTCCTACGAGCAGTACTTC CASSFLYPSSYEQYF
TRBJ2-1 . TRBV29-1 . TGCAGCGTTGGTCGGAGTACAGCGGCAAATGAGCAGTTCTTC CSVGRSTAANEQFF
TRBJ2-2 . TRBV15 . TGTGCCACCAGCAGAGATGGGGGAACCGGGGAGCTGTTTTTT CATSRDGGTGELFF
TRBJ1-4 . TRBV10-3 . TGTGCCATCGGTATGAATTTAGGTGAAAAACTGTTTTTT CAIGMNLGEKLFF
TRBJ2-7 . TRBV27 . TGTGCCAGCAGCCTAAGCCCTTTGTACGAGCAGTACTTC CASSLSPLYEQYF
TRBJ2-6 . TRBV2 medium-sized TGTGCCAGCAGTGGGGACTCTGGGGCCAACGTCCTGACTTTC CASSGDSGANVLTF
TRBJ1-2 . TRBV5-8 . TGTGCCAGCAGCTACGGACAGACTCTTACGTATGGCTACACCTTC CASSYGQTLTYGYTF
TRBJ2-5 . TRBV30 . TGTGCCTGGAGGGAAGAAGAGACCCAGTACTTC CAWREEETQYF
TRBJ2-5 TRBD2 TRBV5-3 . TGTGCCAGAAGCGTGTCGCGGGAGAGTGGGGAGACCCAGTACTTC CARSVSRESGETQYF
TRBJ2-5 TRBD1 TRBV7-6 . TGTGCCAGCAGCTTAGCGGTTGGGACAGGGTTAGGGGAGACCCAGTACTTC CASSLAVGTGLGETQYF
TRBJ2-5 . TRBV5-6 . TGTGCCAGCATCCCCTCTCCGGGACAGCGGGCGGCCCAAGAGACCCAGTACTTC CASIPSPGQRAAQETQYF
TRBJ1-1 TRBD1 TRBV11-3 . TGTGCCAGCTCCAGGGGGGGGGACAACACTGAAGCTTTCTTT CASSRGGDNTEAFF
TRBJ2-3 . TRBV5-1 . TGCGCCAGCAGCCCGCAGACGGATACGCAGTATTTT CASSPQTDTQYF
TRBJ2-7 . TRBV2 . TGTGCCAGCAGCCCGGATGACTTCTACGAGCAGTACTTC CASSPDDFYEQYF
TRBJ2-2 . TRBV18 few TGTGCCAGCTGCTCCGGGCAGTACACCGGGGAGCTGTTTTTT CASCSGQYTGELFF
TRBJ1-2 TRBD1 TRBV27 . TGTGCCAGCAGTTTAGTCAGGGGGAACTATGGCTACACCTTC CASSLVRGNYGYTF
TRBJ1-1 . TRBV5-6 . TGTGCCAGCAGCTTGTACGCCGCTAACACTGAAGCTTTCTTT CASSLYAANTEAFF
TRBJ2-7 . TRBV5-1 . TGCGCCAGCAGCCTCGGACGTGCGACCGAGCAGTACTTC CASSLGRATEQYF
TRBJ2-3 . TRBV5-6 . TGTGCCAGCAGCTTGTTAGGCGAGGGGAGCACAGATACGCAGTATTTT CASSLLGEGSTDTQYF
TRBJ1-3 . TRBV6-5 . TGTGCCAGCAGTTCGGCAGGGCGCTCTGGAAACACCATATATTTT CASSSAGRSGNTIYF
TRBJ2-5 TRBD1 TRBV5-1 once TGCGCCAGCAGCTCCGCAACAGGGGAGTACCAAGAGACCCAGTACTTC CASSSATGEYQETQYF
TRBJ2-1 TRBD2 TRBV4-1 . TGCGCCAGCAGCCAAGAGGGACTAGCGGGAGAGGCTCAGTTCTTC CASSQEGLAGEAQFF
TRBJ1-1 . TRBV7-8 . TGTGCCAGCAGCTTAGAGGCAGCCCCTGAAGCTTTCTTT CASSLEAAPEAFF
TRBJ1-1 . TRBV9 few TGTGCCAGCAGCATTTCAGACGTTGGCGGCACTGAAGCTTTCTTT CASSISDVGGTEAFF
TRBJ2-7 . TRBV7-9 once TGTGCCAGCAGCTTAGGAGTGTGGGCTAGCGCCACCTACGAGCAGTACTTC CASSLGVWASATYEQYF
TRBJ2-4 . TRBV2 . TGTGCCAGCAGAACCGAGTCAGGGAAAAACATTCAGTACTTC CASRTESGKNIQYF
TRBJ2-5 TRBD1 TRBV5-1 . TGCGCCAGCAGCCCCCGGGACAGGGGGCTTGAGACCCAGTACTTC CASSPRDRGLETQYF
TRBJ2-1 . TRBV1 . TGCACCAGCAGCCGCCCCCCGGGGTCGAAGAATGAGCAGTTCTTC CTSSRPPGSKNEQFF